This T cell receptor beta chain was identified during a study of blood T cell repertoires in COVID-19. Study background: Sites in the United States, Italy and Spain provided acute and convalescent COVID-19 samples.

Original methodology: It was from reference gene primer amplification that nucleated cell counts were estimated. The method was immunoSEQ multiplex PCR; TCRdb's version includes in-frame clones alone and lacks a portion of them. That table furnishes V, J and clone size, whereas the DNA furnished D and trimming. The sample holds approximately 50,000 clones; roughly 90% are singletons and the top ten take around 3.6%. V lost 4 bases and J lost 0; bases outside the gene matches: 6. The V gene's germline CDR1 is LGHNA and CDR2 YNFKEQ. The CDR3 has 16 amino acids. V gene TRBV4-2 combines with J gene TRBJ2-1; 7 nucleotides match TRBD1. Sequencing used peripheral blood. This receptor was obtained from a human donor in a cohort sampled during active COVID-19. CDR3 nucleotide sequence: TGTGCCAGCAGCCCTACGGCAGGGGGCTCCTACAATGAGCAGTTCTTC. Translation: CASSPTAGGSYNEQFF.